The source of this T cell receptor (beta chain) is a study of beta chain features in type 1 diabetes. With 6 bases clipped from V and 6 bases from J, the junction kept 7 bases outside the gene matches. Per germline, CDR1 SNHLY and CDR2 FYNNEI. The CDR3 is 13 residues long. This clone was seen a handful of times. The sequenced template was cDNA made from the entire isolated RNA. TCRdb's copy holds only in-frame clones and misses some; the assay was immunoSEQ multiplex PCR. The sample shows almost 350,000 clones, roughly 8% of them seen only once. The chain couples TRBV2 to TRBJ2-7; 8 bases map to TRBD1. What was sequenced was central memory CD4+ T cells from blood. The TCR originated in a young woman in good health. The CDR3 spells CASSWTGLSEQYF. The CDR3 DNA reads as TGTGCCAGCAGCTGGACAGGGCTGAGCGAGCAGTACTTC.